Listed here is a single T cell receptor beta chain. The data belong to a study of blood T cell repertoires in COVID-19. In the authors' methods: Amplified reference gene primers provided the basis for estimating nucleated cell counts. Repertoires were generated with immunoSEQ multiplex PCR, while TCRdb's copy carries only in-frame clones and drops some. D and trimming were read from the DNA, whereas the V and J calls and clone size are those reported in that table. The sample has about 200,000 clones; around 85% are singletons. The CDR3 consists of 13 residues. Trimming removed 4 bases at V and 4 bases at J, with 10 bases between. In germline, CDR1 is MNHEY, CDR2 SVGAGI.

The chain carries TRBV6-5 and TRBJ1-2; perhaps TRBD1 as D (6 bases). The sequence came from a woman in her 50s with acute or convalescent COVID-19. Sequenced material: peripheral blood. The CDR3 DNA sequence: TGTGCCAGCAGTTCAGGGGCTGGCTATGGCTACACCTTC. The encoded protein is CASSSGAGYGYTF.